This T cell receptor (beta chain) is from a study of cytomegalovirus exposure and HLA in healthy donors. The germline V gene encodes CDR1 GTSNPN and CDR2 SVGIG (reference sequence). V was clipped by 0 bases and J by 6 bases; unmatched bases: 1. The CDR3 totals 13 residues. The PCR ran on 60 Vbeta and 13 Jbeta primers. Libraries were prepared by immunoSEQ multiplex PCR; TCRdb keeps only in-frame clonotypes and omits some of them. This sample has 150,000 to 200,000 clones, with 60% to 80% found just once. The specimen sequenced was PBMCs. The source is a man aged 18 to 29 in good health and CMV-seropositive. This chain uses TRBV30 with TRBJ2-1, with 8 nucleotides matching TRBD2. The CDR3 loop reads CAWSVAGANEQFF. CDR3 in DNA: TGTGCCTGGAGTGTAGCGGGAGCCAATGAGCAGTTCTTC.